This entry lists 8 T cell receptor beta chains sequenced from one sample in a study of human thymus T cells. Profiling relied on immunoSEQ multiplex PCR, and the TCRdb table lists in-frame clones only, not all of them. Found here are some 50,000 clones, 95% of them singletons; the top ten hold over 0.15%. Sequenced sample: blood. The receptors here all came from a girl under three years old with a congenital heart defect but otherwise immunologically healthy.

The chain joins TRBV28 to TRBJ2-7; possibly TRBD2 for D (7 bases). There are 14 residues in the CDR3. Germline V CDR1 and CDR2: MDHEN, SYDVKM. V gave up 8 bases and J gave up 4 bases, with 18 bases separating them. Written as DNA, the CDR3 is TGTGCCAGCGGGGCGGGGGCGCATCTATACGAGCAGTACTTC. Its translation is CASGAGAHLYEQYF.

The chain is built from TRBV9 and TRBJ2-1; 9 bases match TRBD2. CDR1 and CDR2 from the germline V gene are SGDLS and YYNGEE. The CDR3 spans 13 residues. Trimming at V came to 0 bases and at J to 9 bases, leaving 1 base not matched to a gene. The chain's CDR3 is CASSVGAGGEQFF. CDR3 nucleotides: TGTGCCAGCAGCGTAGGAGCGGGAGGTGAGCAGTTCTTC.

Regarding this clone: One end of the junction does not line up with germline, which may come from a read error. The CDR3, as DNA: TGTGCCACCCAGCTTCACGGGAACGCCGGGGAGCTGTTTTTT. Protein product: CATQLHGNAGELFF. V gene TRBV7-2 combines with J gene TRBJ2-2; maybe TRBD2 (5 bases). This CDR3 is built from 14 residues. In germline, CDR1 is SGHTA, CDR2 FQGNSA.

This chain connects TRBV12-5 to TRBJ1-5; D perhaps matches TRBD1 (6 bases). The V end lost 7 bases, the J end lost 7 bases, and 14 bases lay between the germline ends. This CDR3 has 13 amino acids. Germline V gene sequence: CDR1 LGHNT, CDR2 FRNRAP. The CDR3, as DNA: TGTGCTAGTGCCCTGAAGAGGGGGCAGCCCCAGCATTTT. As protein: CASALKRGQPQHF. The full variable domain, completed using reference TRBV12-5 and TRBJ1-5, is DARVTQTPRHKVTEMGQEVTMRCQPILGHNTVFWYRQTMMQGLELLAYFRNRAPLDDSGMPKDRFSAEMPDATLATLKIQPSEPRDSAVYFCASALKRGQPQHFGDGTRLSIL.

This chain uses TRBV7-8 with TRBJ2-5, with a weak D call TRBD1 (6 bases). Trimming removed 5 bases at V and 9 bases at J, with 10 bases between. Germline V gene sequence: CDR1 SGHVS, CDR2 FQNEAQ. The CDR3 totals 11 residues. In DNA, the CDR3 is TGTGCCAGCAGCGCCCGACAGGCCCAGTACTTC. Amino acids: CASSARQAQYF.

The rearrangement links TRBV9 to TRBJ2-2, with 8 bases lining up with TRBD2. The CDR3 sequence is 15 residues long. V trimming: 4 bases; J trimming: 1 base; junction bases outside the gene matches: 3. Per the germline V gene, CDR1 is SGDLS and CDR2 is YYNGEE. In nucleotides, the CDR3 is TGTGCCAGCAGCCCCCGGGAGGGGAACACCGGGGAGCTGTTTTTT. The encoded protein is CASSPREGNTGELFF.

This clone was observed once. The rearrangement links TRBV7-2 to TRBJ1-1; D gene uncertain. The CDR3 is made up of 15 amino acids. The V and J ends lost 8 bases and 4 bases respectively, with 20 bases between them. The germline CDR1 and CDR2 sequences are SGHTA and FQGNSA. The CDR3 protein is CASQISKGFPTEAFF. Written as DNA, the CDR3 is TGTGCCAGCCAAATTAGTAAAGGGTTCCCCACTGAAGCTTTCTTT.

The chain couples TRBV30 to TRBJ2-5; TRBD1 matches at 7 bases. Germline V gene data show CDR1 as GTSNPN and CDR2 as SVGIG (reference sequence). V trimming: 4 bases; J trimming: 2 bases; junction bases outside the gene matches: 10. The CDR3 has 15 amino acids. The CDR3 bases are TGTGCCTGGACGGCGACAGGGAGCCTTCAAGAGACCCAGTACTTC. Translating it yields CAWTATGSLQETQYF.